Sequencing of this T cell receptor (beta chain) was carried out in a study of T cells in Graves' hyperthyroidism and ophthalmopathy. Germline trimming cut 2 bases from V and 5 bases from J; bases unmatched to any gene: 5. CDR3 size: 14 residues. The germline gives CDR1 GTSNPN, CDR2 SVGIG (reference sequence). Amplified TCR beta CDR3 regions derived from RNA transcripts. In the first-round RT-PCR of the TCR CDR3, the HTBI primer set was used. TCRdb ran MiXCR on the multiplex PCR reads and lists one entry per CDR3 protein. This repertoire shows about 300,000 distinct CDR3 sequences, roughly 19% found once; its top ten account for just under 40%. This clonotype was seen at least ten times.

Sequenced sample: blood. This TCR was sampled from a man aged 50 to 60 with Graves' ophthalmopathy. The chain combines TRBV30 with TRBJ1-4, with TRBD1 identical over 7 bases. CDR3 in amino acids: CAWSPRGANEKLFF. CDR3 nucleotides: TGTGCCTGGAGTCCCAGGGGGGCGAATGAAAAACTGTTTTTT.